This T cell receptor beta chain was found in a study of radiation and T cells in renal cell carcinoma. Study observations and caveats: In blood, top tumor clones expanded by 2 weeks, shrinking by 4. No pretreatment tumor biopsies were available for baseline clonotypes.

About this clone itself: Its target is not known.

Time point reported: blood 4 weeks post-SBRT, at nephrectomy. As for treatment: 15 Gy SBRT to primary tumor, nephrectomy 4 weeks later. Radiation-treated patients gave blood at baseline, week 2 and week 4. Clear cell pathology was present in this patient's renal cell carcinoma. Generated by immunoSEQ multiplex PCR, the TCRdb table keeps only in-frame clones and is missing some. The data contain some 80,000 clones, 83% of them singletons. Germline values: CDR1 MDHEN, CDR2 SYDVKM. The CDR3 consists of 14 residues. Trimming pared 4 bases from V and 1 base from J, leaving 10 bases between. The chain uses TRBV28 and TRBJ1-1; D call uncertain. This receptor was taken from an older woman with renal cell carcinoma. The source material was blood, sampled from a patient whose treatment included radiotherapy and nephrectomy. CDR3 sequence reads: CASSSPRANTEAFF. CDR3 DNA: TGTGCCAGCAGTTCCCCACGTGCGAACACTGAAGCTTTCTTT.